This T cell receptor (beta chain) was found in a study of PD-1 blockade in classical Hodgkin lymphoma. Study findings and constraints: In newly diagnosed patients, baseline TCR diversity was reportedly below that of healthy donors. By C4D1, CD4+ diversity increased significantly, especially in complete responders.

Here immunoSEQ multiplex PCR was the method, and the copy in TCRdb shows in-frame clones only, minus some. The top ten hold approximately 1.7% of the sample, which has tens of thousands of clones, around 84% seen once. In the case of this clone: No antigen is known for it.

After autologous stem cell transplantation all patients relapsed, and prior brentuximab vedotin exposure differed between cohorts. Magnetic negative selection was used to purify CD4+ T cells from thawed PBMCs. When best responses were assessed, they were complete response, partial response or progressive disease. V was cut by 2 bases and J by 4 bases, with 8 bases left in between. There are 13 residues in the CDR3. From germline, CDR1 is MNHEY and CDR2 SMNVEV (reference sequence). The sequence was collected from a human donor with classical Hodgkin lymphoma. Source: CD4+ T cells from blood, taken at baseline. The chain combines TRBV27 with TRBJ1-2; weak D call: TRBD1 (5 bases). CDR3 amino acids: CASSLQGTYGYTF. The CDR3 DNA reads TGTGCCAGCAGTTTACAGGGTACCTATGGCTACACCTTC.